This entry lists 5 T cell receptor beta chains sequenced from one sample in a study of blood T cells in healthy people across ages. A sample-barcoded 5' primer and a J-beta primer mix were used in a second PCR of about 6 to 11 cycles. TCRdb re-called the 5' RACE reads through MiXCR, storing one row per CDR3 protein. Here the sample spans roughly 1,700,000 distinct CDR3 sequences, under 30% being singletons. The sample taken for sequencing was blood. These receptors were obtained from a woman aged 25 to 39 in good health.

A remark on this clonotype: One end of the junction fails to match germline, which may point to a read error. CDR3 coding DNA: TGTGCCGGCAGCTTGACGGGAAGCTCCTACGAGCAGTACTTC. It translates to CAGSLTGSSYEQYF. The rearrangement joins TRBV7-9 to TRBJ2-7; possibly TRBD2 for D (5 bases). The CDR3 is made up of 14 amino acids. Germline V gene sequence: CDR1 SEHNR, CDR2 FQNEAQ (reference sequence).

On this clonotype: A much larger clonotype is one base distant, so this may be a read error. The gene calls are TRBV29-1 and TRBJ2-7; D tentatively fits TRBD1 or TRBD2 (5 bases each). The germline V gene encodes CDR1 SQVTM and CDR2 ANQGSEA. The CDR3 has 12 residues. CDR3 sequence reads: CSVEDKDYEHYF. The DNA of the CDR3 is TGCAGCGTTGAGGACAAAGACTACGAGCATTACTTC.

The chain joins TRBV2 to TRBJ1-2; 8 nucleotides line up with TRBD1. The CDR3 has 14 amino acids. The V segment lost 8 bases and the J segment 2 bases; nucleotides outside the gene matches: 7. Germline loops: CDR1 SNHLY, CDR2 FYNNEI. CDR3 loop: CASFSGTGNYGYTF. The CDR3 nucleotides read TGTGCCAGCTTTTCCGGGACAGGAAACTATGGCTACACCTTC.

For this clonotype: A read error may account for a junction end that differs from germline. This chain joins TRBV5-1 and TRBJ2-4; D not certain. CDR1 is SGHRS and CDR2 is YFSETQ in the germline V gene. CDR3 size: 14 residues. The CDR3 sequence is CASSLAAGSNIQYF. The CDR3 nucleotides read TGCGCCAGCAGCTTGGCTGCAGGATCAAACATCCAGTACTTC.

Concerning this clonotype: This sequence may be a read error, since a much larger clone differs from it by one base. V and J are TRBV10-3 and TRBJ2-1; no reliable D call. Germline values: CDR1 ENHRY, CDR2 SYGVKD. This CDR3 contains 11 residues. Here the CDR3 DNA reads TGTGCCATCAGTGAGTCGAATGAGCGGTTCTTC. Its protein is CAISESNERFF.